These 15 T cell receptor beta chains were sequenced from one sample in a study of CD8+ T cells in alopecia areata. Sequencing used cDNA as its template, made by extracting RNA and reverse transcribing it. Assay used: immunoSEQ multiplex PCR; TCRdb lists only in-frame clones, some missing. This table holds some 170,000 clones, less than 75% found once. The sample consisted of CD8+ T cells sorted from blood, taken at week 0. The source of these receptors is a human donor with alopecia areata.

The table lists this clone with a few counts. This sequence joins TRBV30 and TRBJ2-5; tentative D call: TRBD2 (6 bases). This CDR3 comprises 13 residues. Looked up from germline, CDR1 is GTSNPN and CDR2 is SVGIG (reference sequence). V lost 1 base, J lost 4 bases, and 10 bases lay in between. The DNA of the CDR3 is TGTGCCTGGAGTGACAGGAGGGGAGAGACCCAGTACTTC. The encoded protein is CAWSDRRGETQYF. Combining the CDR3 with reference TRBV30 and TRBJ2-5 gives the whole variable domain SQTIHQWPATLVQPVGSPLSLECTVEGTSNPNLYWYRQAAGRGLQLLFYSVGIGQISSEVPQNLSASRPQDRQFILSSKKLLLSDSGFYLCAWSDRRGETQYFGPGTRLLVL.

The CDR3 sequence: CASSPGTIYEQYF. The CDR3 DNA sequence: TGTGCCAGCAGCCCGGGAACCATCTACGAGCAGTACTTC. The V and J genes are TRBV5-6 and TRBJ2-7; perhaps TRBD2 as D (5 bases). The germline V and J ends were trimmed by 4 bases and 3 bases, with 11 bases remaining between them. This CDR3 has 13 amino acids. Germline CDR1 reads SGHDT; CDR2 reads YYEEEE.

The chain carries TRBV11-2 and TRBJ2-1, with 11 positions matching TRBD2. J was trimmed by 7 bases and V by 0 bases; bases with no gene match: 5. Germline V lookup: CDR1 SGHAT, CDR2 FQNNGV. The CDR3 is 16 residues long. In DNA form, the CDR3 reads TGTGCCAGCAGCTTAGAAGTAGCGGGGGGGGCAAATGAGCAGTTCTTC. It yields the protein CASSLEVAGGANEQFF.

The chain combines TRBV2 with TRBJ1-1; 7 nucleotides align to TRBD1. This CDR3 region has 11 residues. Germline V gene lookup returns CDR1 SNHLY and CDR2 FYNNEI. V shed 4 bases, J shed 7 bases, and the junction held 0 bases outside the gene matches. The CDR3 DNA sequence: TGTGCCAGCAGTGGGACAGGTGAAGCTTTCTTT. Its protein is CASSGTGEAFF.

The rearrangement links TRBV4-1 to TRBJ2-7; D might be TRBD1 or TRBD2, each matching 5 bases. Germline CDR1 is MGHRA and CDR2 is YSYEKL. V lost 5 bases and J 3 bases, leaving 17 bases between the germline ends. This CDR3 has 15 amino acids. This CDR3 is CASSTRDGTFYEQYF. The CDR3 DNA is TGCGCCAGCAGCACACGGGACGGGACCTTCTACGAGCAGTACTTC.

The V and J genes are TRBV7-2 and TRBJ2-3; TRBD1 aligns across 10 bases. There are 15 residues in the CDR3. Germline V lookup: CDR1 SGHTA, CDR2 FQGNSA. V shed 2 bases, J shed 5 bases, and the junction held 4 bases outside the gene matches. In DNA form, the CDR3 reads TGTGCCAGCAGCTTACCCGACAGGGGGCGAGATACGCAGTATTTT. Translating gives CASSLPDRGRDTQYF.

The J gene is TRBJ1-1, the V gene TRBV30; 7 bases line up with TRBD1. V lost 0 bases to trimming and J lost 3 bases; unmatched junction nucleotides: 7. CDR1 is GTSNPN, CDR2 SVGIG, per germline (reference sequence). CDR3 length equals 15 residues. Here the CDR3 DNA reads TGTGCCTGGAGTGTACTACCACAGGGGTACACTGAAGCTTTCTTT. It is translated as CAWSVLPQGYTEAFF.

V usage is TRBV29-1 and J usage is TRBJ1-2, with unresolved D. Trimming removed 1 base from V and 0 bases from J, with 12 bases in between. The length of the CDR3 is 15 residues. Germline lookup yields CDR1 SQVTM and CDR2 ANQGSEA. The CDR3 nucleotides read TGCAGCGTTGAAGCTGAGGCCAGTTCTAACTATGGCTACACCTTC. Its translation: CSVEAEASSNYGYTF.

The chain couples TRBV9 to TRBJ1-1; D perhaps matches TRBD1 (5 bases). V was clipped by 7 bases and J by 11 bases, with 12 bases between them. Germline V gene sequence: CDR1 SGDLS, CDR2 YYNGEE. The CDR3 has 10 residues. This CDR3 reads CASQRGTAFF. The CDR3 region has the DNA TGTGCCAGCCAACGGGGGACGGCTTTCTTT.

The chain joins TRBV29-1 to TRBJ2-3; no firm D call. The V end was cut by 5 bases, the J end by 5 bases, with 5 bases between. There are 10 residues in the CDR3. Germline lookup yields CDR1 SQVTM and CDR2 ANQGSEA. The CDR3 here is CSVYIDTQYF. The CDR3 DNA sequence: TGCAGCGTTTACATAGATACGCAGTATTTT.

V usage is TRBV25-1 and J usage is TRBJ2-7, with a weak D call TRBD2 (5 bases). The CDR3 extends over 16 amino acids. The ends were cut back, 1 base at V and 0 bases at J, with 13 bases in the middle. Germline lookup yields CDR1 MGHDK and CDR2 SYGVNS. The CDR3 coding sequence is TGTGCCAGCAGTGAATCGGTCAGGAGGAGCTCCTACGAGCAGTACTTC. It specifies CASSESVRRSSYEQYF.

Comment on this clone: Distinct nucleotide sequences in the sample also encode this CDR3. The chain joins TRBV5-8 to TRBJ2-3; TRBD1 is a possible D gene (5 bases). The germline V gene has CDR1 SGHTS and CDR2 YDEGEE. This CDR3 is built from 15 residues. V gave up 0 bases and J gave up 2 bases, with 10 bases separating them. CDR3 bases: TGTGCCAGCAGCTTGGAGGGCAGGGCCACAGATACGCAGTATTTT. It specifies CASSLEGRATDTQYF.

For the CDR3, the DNA is TGTGCCAGCAACCAAGGACAGGGGGTTGCTAACTATGGCTACACCTTC. This sequence encodes CASNQGQGVANYGYTF. This rearrangement joins TRBV5-6 to TRBJ1-2; 10 bases fit TRBD1. The CDR3 runs 16 residues. CDR1 and CDR2 from the germline V gene are SGHDT and YYEEEE. Trimming cost V 6 bases and J 0 bases; bases outside gene matches: 8. Filled out from reference TRBV5-6 and TRBJ1-2, the complete variable domain reads DAGVTQSPTHLIKTRGQQVTLRCSPKSGHDTVSWYQQALGQGPQFIFQYYEEEERQRGNFPDRFSGHQFPNYSSELNVNALLLGDSALYLCASNQGQGVANYGYTFGSGTRLTVV.

This chain links TRBV5-1 with TRBJ1-1, with unresolved D. V lost 0 bases to trimming and J lost 1 base, with 7 bases between them. Germline V gives CDR1 SGHRS, CDR2 YFSETQ. The CDR3 consists of 14 residues. In DNA form, the CDR3 reads TGCGCCAGCAGCTTGGTGGTAAGGAACACTGAAGCTTTCTTT. Residues: CASSLVVRNTEAFF.

The V gene is TRBV7-9, the J gene TRBJ2-4; D possibly matches TRBD1 or TRBD2 (5 bases each). Germline CDR1 reads SEHNR; CDR2 reads FQNEAQ (reference sequence). The CDR3 is 16 residues long. The V end lost 0 bases, the J end lost 2 bases, and 11 bases lay between the germline ends. CDR3 bases: TGTGCCAGCAGCTTAGCCTCCCGGGGACCCAAAAACATTCAGTACTTC. This sequence encodes CASSLASRGPKNIQYF.